One and the same sample provided the 30 T cell receptor beta chains below, sequenced in a study of cytomegalovirus exposure and HLA in healthy donors. The PCR employed 60 Vbeta primers together with 13 Jbeta primers. Clones were sequenced by immunoSEQ multiplex PCR, and TCRdb holds only the in-frame ones, with some missing. The data hold around 100,000 clones, with approximately 84% observed a single time. Sequencing was done on a sample of PBMCs. The receptors derive from a man aged 18-30 years in good health and CMV-seronegative.

The V and J genes are TRBV2 and TRBJ1-5; TRBD1 agrees at 8 bases. CDR1 and CDR2 from the germline V gene are SNHLY and FYNNEI. This CDR3 contains 13 residues. The V segment lost 6 bases and the J segment 16 bases; nucleotides outside the gene matches: 14. CDR3 DNA sequence: TGTGCCAGCAGGGCCCCTGGACAGGGAAGGAAACATTTT. Encoded protein: CASRAPGQGRKHF. Looking up the rest from reference TRBV2 and TRBJ1-5 gives the full variable domain: EPEVTQTPSHQVTQMGQEVILRCVPISNHLYFYWYRQILGQKVEFLVSFYNNEISEKSEIFDDQFSVERPDGSNFTLKIRSTKLEDSAMYFCASRAPGQGRKHFGDGTRLSIL.

This sequence joins TRBV27 and TRBJ2-7; no reliable D call. Germline V lookup: CDR1 MNHEY, CDR2 SMNVEV (reference sequence). The V gene lost 3 bases and the J gene lost 3 bases, with 9 bases spanning the gap. The CDR3 length is 13 residues. CDR3 DNA: TGTGCCAGCAGTTTGTACGTAGACTACGAGCAGTACTTC. Translating gives CASSLYVDYEQYF.

CDR3 residues: CASSLGGTGYGGANVLTF. The CDR3, as DNA: TGCGCCAGCAGCTTGGGTGGGACAGGGTATGGTGGGGCCAACGTCCTGACTTTC. The chain recombines TRBV5-1 with TRBJ2-6, with 9 bases fitting TRBD1. Unmatched junction bases numbered 7, after V lost 0 bases and J lost 3 bases. This CDR3 is built from 18 residues. Germline V lookup: CDR1 SGHRS, CDR2 YFSETQ.

The V call is TRBV1, the J call TRBJ2-2; no check of the table's D call, TRBD2, against the DNA was made. TRBV1 is annotated as a pseudogene. CDR3 length: 17 amino acids. The CDR3 region is CTSSQVGLATPTGELFF. The CDR3 bases are TGCACCAGCAGCCAAGTGGGTCTAGCGACCCCCACCGGGGAGCTGTTTTTT.

The chain joins TRBV10-1 to TRBJ2-5; 10 nucleotides align to TRBD2. The J call may be faulty, since TRBJ2-7 better matches the DNA end. Germline V gene lookup returns CDR1 WNHNN and CDR2 SYGVQD (reference sequence). The CDR3 contains 17 residues. This chain's CDR3 is CANRRTVRTSGTYEQYF. The DNA of the CDR3 is TGCGCCAACCGGCGGACAGTGAGGACTAGCGGAACCTACGAGCAGTACTTC.

The genes are TRBV5-1 and TRBJ2-7; 11 bases map to TRBD2. The CDR3 covers 13 residues. V lost 7 bases and J lost 5; bases outside the gene matches: 5. Germline-derived CDR1 and CDR2 are SGHRS and YFSETQ. The CDR3 here is CASHSGRAHEQYF. The CDR3 bases are TGCGCCAGCCATAGCGGGAGGGCCCACGAGCAGTACTTC. Using reference TRBV5-1 and TRBJ2-7 for the parts outside the CDR3, the full variable domain is KAGVTQTPRYLIKTRGQQVTLSCSPISGHRSVSWYQQTPGQGLQFLFEYFSETQRNKGNFPGRFSGRQFSNSRSEMNVSTLELGDSALYLCASHSGRAHEQYFGPGTRLTVT.

The chain links TRBV7-2 to TRBJ2-7; the match to TRBD2 covers 15 bases. This CDR3 is built from 15 residues. CDR1 is SGHTA and CDR2 is FQGNSA in the germline V gene. The J segment lost 3 bases and the V segment lost 5 bases, leaving 2 bases of the junction unmatched. The DNA for the CDR3 is TGTGCCAGCAGCCAGGGACTAGCGGGAGGCTACGAGCAGTACTTC. Translation gives CASSQGLAGGYEQYF. The variable domain in full, with the rest retrieved from reference TRBV7-2 and TRBJ2-7, is GAGVSQSPSNKVTEKGKDVELRCDPISGHTALYWYRQSLGQGLEFLIYFQGNSAPDKSGLPSDRFSAERTGGSVSTLTIQRTQQEDSAVYLCASSQGLAGGYEQYFGPGTRLTVT.

The rearrangement uses TRBV9 and TRBJ2-1; 7 nucleotides align to TRBD1. V gave up 4 bases and J gave up 5 bases; unmatched junction bases: 6. The CDR3 runs 14 residues. Germline V gene sequence: CDR1 SGDLS, CDR2 YYNGEE. As DNA, the CDR3 is TGTGCCAGCAGCTCCCGAGGGGGCCACAATGAGCAGTTCTTC. It translates to CASSSRGGHNEQFF.

This chain joins TRBV19 and TRBJ1-5; possibly TRBD1 for D (5 bases). V gave up 6 bases and J gave up 6 bases, with 21 bases separating them. Per the germline V gene, CDR1 is LNHDA and CDR2 is SQIVND (reference sequence). CDR3 length equals 16 residues. The CDR3 protein is CASRTIKGQTGQPQHF. CDR3 in DNA: TGTGCCAGTAGAACAATCAAGGGGCAAACTGGTCAGCCCCAGCATTTT.

This clone came up once. The chain employs TRBV5-1 and TRBJ1-5; D might be TRBD1 (5 bases). The V and J ends lost 3 bases and 1 base respectively, with 11 bases between them. The CDR3 consists of 15 residues. Germline-derived CDR1 and CDR2 are SGHRS and YFSETQ. The CDR3 nucleotides read TGCGCCAGCAGCTGGGCGGGGGGGAGCAATCAGCCCCAGCATTTT. It is translated as CASSWAGGSNQPQHF.

This clone was seen only once. The V call is TRBV6-1, the J call TRBJ2-2, with a weak D call TRBD1 (5 bases). Germline lookup yields CDR1 MNHNS and CDR2 SASEGT. The CDR3 extends over 12 amino acids. Trimming pared 6 bases from V and 5 bases from J, leaving 7 bases between. CDR3 nucleotides: TGTGCCAGCAGGCGGACAACCGGGGAGCTGTTTTTT. It specifies CASRRTTGELFF.

This rearrangement joins TRBV19 to TRBJ1-5; 8 bases match TRBD1. J was trimmed by 0 bases and V by 8 bases; bases with no gene match: 3. The CDR3 sequence is 14 residues long. Germline assignment: CDR1 LNHDA and CDR2 SQIVND (reference sequence). In DNA form, the CDR3 reads TGTGCCAGTCGGGGACAGGTTAGCAATCAGCCCCAGCATTTT. Amino acid sequence: CASRGQVSNQPQHF.

The chain links TRBV27 to TRBJ2-7, with D hard to call. CDR1 is MNHEY and CDR2 is SMNVEV in the germline V gene (reference sequence). The CDR3 has 12 amino acids. Trimming removed 4 bases at V and 3 bases at J, with 7 bases between. CDR3 residues: CASSSRNYEQYF. CDR3 coding DNA: TGTGCCAGCAGTTCCCGTAACTACGAGCAGTACTTC.

The chain has TRBV18 and TRBJ1-1, with D possibly matching TRBD1 (6 bases). Germline lookup yields CDR1 KGHSH and CDR2 LQKENI. V was clipped by 3 bases and J by 3 bases, with 11 bases between them. This CDR3 comprises 14 residues. The CDR3 protein is CASSPLTGYTEAFF. The CDR3 nucleotides are TGTGCCAGCTCACCCTTGACAGGATACACTGAAGCTTTCTTT.

The chain combines TRBV15 with TRBJ2-7; a weak D match, TRBD1 (6 bases). Germline V gene data show CDR1 as LNHNV and CDR2 as YYDKDF (reference sequence). Trimming cost V 5 bases and J 6 bases, with 20 bases left between them. The CDR3 consists of 15 residues. The CDR3 region is CATSEKGQFGGEQYF. The CDR3 bases are TGTGCCACCAGCGAAAAAGGACAGTTCGGCGGCGAGCAGTACTTC.

DNA of the CDR3: TGTGCCATCAGTGATCACAACGAGCAGTACTTC. Translating gives CAISDHNEQYF. The J gene is TRBJ2-7, the V gene TRBV10-3; no clear D. V lost 3 bases to trimming and J lost 5 bases, with 5 bases between them. In germline, CDR1 is ENHRY, CDR2 SYGVKD. CDR3 length: 11 amino acids.

This chain links TRBV6-5 with TRBJ1-2; D unclear. V lost 0 bases, J lost 0 bases, and 11 bases lay in between. This CDR3 spans 16 amino acids. Germline lookup yields CDR1 MNHEY and CDR2 SVGAGI. The DNA of the CDR3 is TGTGCCAGCAGTTACTCCAAAGTGGGAGCTAACTATGGCTACACCTTC. This encodes CASSYSKVGANYGYTF.

This clone was recorded a few times. The rearrangement uses TRBV5-4 and TRBJ2-1, with TRBD2 matching 10 bases. J lost 10 bases, V lost 4 bases, and 8 bases had no gene match. Germline-derived CDR1 and CDR2 are SGHNT and YYREEE (reference sequence). The CDR3 has 14 residues. Here the CDR3 reads CASSVLAGVSEQFF. CDR3 DNA sequence: TGTGCCAGCAGCGTCCTAGCGGGGGTTAGCGAGCAGTTCTTC.

This rearrangement joins TRBV28 to TRBJ2-6; D is perhaps TRBD1 (6 bases). The length of the CDR3 is 15 residues. The germline V gene has CDR1 MDHEN and CDR2 SYDVKM. Trimming pared 4 bases from V and 2 bases from J, leaving 9 bases between. For the CDR3, the DNA is TGTGCCAGCAGTTACTCAGGGGCTGGGGCCAACGTCCTGACTTTC. It specifies CASSYSGAGANVLTF.

The chain recombines TRBV4-3 with TRBJ1-2; 7 positions match TRBD1. Germline CDR1 reads LGHNA; CDR2 reads YSLEER. This CDR3 is 14 amino acids long. Trimming took 0 bases from V and 10 from J; bases not matched to a gene: 8. The CDR3 DNA is TGCGCCAGCAGCCAAGAGGGGACAGTTGGGTACTACACCTTC. Its translation: CASSQEGTVGYYTF.

This clone has just one count. The J gene is TRBJ1-1, the V gene TRBV10-3; a weak D match, TRBD1 (6 bases). V lost 0 bases and J 4 bases, leaving 9 bases between the germline ends. The CDR3 has 14 amino acids. Germline loops: CDR1 ENHRY, CDR2 SYGVKD. The CDR3: CAISESGGATEAFF. CDR3 nucleotide sequence: TGTGCCATCAGTGAGTCTGGGGGGGCCACTGAAGCTTTCTTT.

The V call is TRBV6-5, the J call TRBJ2-1, with 11 bases identical to TRBD2. Trimming removed 6 bases from V and 5 bases from J; junction bases left unmatched: 0. CDR3 length: 13 amino acids. The V gene's germline CDR1 is MNHEY and CDR2 SVGAGI. The CDR3 here is CASRLAGDNEQFF. In DNA, the CDR3 is TGTGCCAGCAGACTAGCGGGAGACAATGAGCAGTTCTTC.

The chain links TRBV7-2 to TRBJ1-1, with 9 bases fitting TRBD1. J lost 11 bases, V lost 5 bases, and 18 bases had no gene match. Per the germline V gene, CDR1 is SGHTA and CDR2 is FQGNSA. The CDR3 sequence is 16 residues long. CDR3 bases: TGTGCCAGCAGCCCGTATGGAGGACAGGGGCCAAGAGGGGCTTTCTTT. Protein: CASSPYGGQGPRGAFF.

The rearrangement joins TRBV6-5 to TRBJ1-1; perhaps TRBD1 as D (5 bases). There are 14 residues in the CDR3. Looked up from germline, CDR1 is MNHEY and CDR2 is SVGAGI. Trimming took off 0 bases at V and 5 bases at J, with 10 bases between the two ends. Here the CDR3 reads CASSYSARDTEAFF. The CDR3 nucleotides are TGTGCCAGCAGTTACTCAGCCAGGGATACTGAAGCTTTCTTT.

This chain uses TRBV6-4 with TRBJ1-2; D not certain. The CDR3 totals 13 residues. The V gene's germline CDR1 is MRHNA and CDR2 SNTAGT. Deletions cut 5 bases from V and 4 bases from J, with 11 bases between. The CDR3 loop is CASSSSYGYGYTF. The CDR3 coding sequence is TGTGCCAGCAGTTCCTCATACGGCTATGGCTACACCTTC.

The chain employs TRBV5-1 and TRBJ2-1, with TRBD2 matching over 10 bases. Trimming at V came to 5 bases and at J to 3 bases, leaving 11 bases not matched to a gene. The CDR3 has 17 amino acids. Germline CDR1 is SGHRS and CDR2 is YFSETQ. In DNA, the CDR3 is TGCGCCAGCAGACGAGCGGGAGGGCCTCGGAACTACAATGAGCAGTTCTTC. This translates into CASRRAGGPRNYNEQFF.

The chain links TRBV18 to TRBJ1-3; a weak D match, TRBD1 (5 bases). Germline V gene lookup returns CDR1 KGHSH and CDR2 LQKENI. The CDR3 is 14 residues long. Trimming pared 6 bases from V and 4 bases from J, leaving 13 bases between. The CDR3 is CASSPTDWGNTIYF. In DNA form, the CDR3 reads TGTGCCAGCTCGCCGACAGACTGGGGAAACACCATATATTTT.

The chain has TRBV6-1 and TRBJ2-1, with TRBD1 matching 8 bases. CDR3 length: 15 amino acids. Germline V lookup: CDR1 MNHNS, CDR2 SASEGT. The V segment lost 7 bases and the J segment 0 bases; nucleotides outside the gene matches: 5. The CDR3 bases are TGTGCCAGCAAGAGACAGGGGAGCTCCTACAATGAGCAGTTCTTC. Translating it yields CASKRQGSSYNEQFF.

The J gene is TRBJ2-7, the V gene TRBV5-5; D may be TRBD1 (6 bases). Per the germline V gene, CDR1 is SGHKS and CDR2 is YYEKEE (reference sequence). With 0 bases removed from V and 0 bases from J, the gap between germline ends came to 10 bases. The CDR3 is made up of 15 amino acids. CDR3 bases: TGTGCCAGCAGCTTGGGTTGGACAGCCTCCTACGAGCAGTACTTC. Its translation is CASSLGWTASYEQYF.

The J gene is TRBJ2-2, the V gene TRBV6-1, with 7 bases that match TRBD2. The CDR3 is 16 amino acids. Germline CDR1 and CDR2: MNHNS and SASEGT. The J segment lost 5 bases and the V segment lost 4 bases, leaving 10 bases of the junction unmatched. CDR3 nucleotides: TGTGCCAGCAGTGGTCCGGGACTACAATTGACCGGGGAGCTGTTTTTT. This codes for CASSGPGLQLTGELFF.